The 27 T cell receptor beta chains reported below all come from one sample, sequenced in a study of blood T cell repertoires in COVID-19. The table came from immunoSEQ multiplex PCR; TCRdb's copy has only in-frame clones and leaves some out. Found here are around 170,000 clones, approximately 87% of them singletons; the top ten hold approximately 4%. Sequencing input: peripheral blood. The receptors come from a woman in her 70s with acute or convalescent COVID-19.

The V gene is TRBV29-1, the J gene TRBJ1-4; 9 nucleotides align to TRBD1. The V gene's germline CDR1 is SQVTM and CDR2 ANQGSEA. The CDR3 runs 14 residues. Trimming took 6 bases from V and 8 from J; bases not matched to a gene: 10. Here the CDR3 DNA reads TGCAGCGTGCAAACCGGGACAGGGAACGAAAAACTGTTTTTT. It encodes CSVQTGTGNEKLFF. Drawing the rest from reference TRBV29-1 and TRBJ1-4, the complete variable domain is SAVISQKPSRDICQRGTSLTIQCQVDSQVTMMFWYRQQPGQSLTLIATANQGSEATYESGFVIDKFPISRPNLTFSTLTVSNMSPEDSSIYLCSVQTGTGNEKLFFGSGTQLSVL.

The V call is TRBV5-1, the J call TRBJ2-1; tentatively, D is TRBD2 (6 bases). V dropped 4 bases and J dropped 7 bases, with 15 bases sitting between them. The CDR3 runs 14 residues. The germline V gene has CDR1 SGHRS and CDR2 YFSETQ. In DNA form, the CDR3 reads TGCGCCAGCAGCCTACCTGGGGGGAGTAATGAGCAGTTCTTC. It is translated as CASSLPGGSNEQFF.

In this sample, this clone turned up once. V usage is TRBV7-9 and J usage is TRBJ1-2; 7 bases align to TRBD1. With V trimmed by 5 bases and J by 4 bases, 4 bases remained unmatched. CDR3 size: 13 residues. From germline, CDR1 is SEHNR and CDR2 FQNEAQ (reference sequence). The CDR3 reads CASSRDSIYGYTF. The DNA for the CDR3 is TGTGCCAGCAGCCGGGACAGCATCTATGGCTACACCTTC.

The rearrangement links TRBV4-3 to TRBJ1-1; 8 nucleotides match TRBD1. The J segment lost 1 base and the V segment lost 4 bases, leaving 11 bases of the junction unmatched. Per the germline V gene, CDR1 is LGHNA and CDR2 is YSLEER. The CDR3 consists of 17 residues. Here the CDR3 DNA reads TGCGCCAGCAGCCCCCAGAGAACCGGGACAGGGAACACTGAAGCTTTCTTT. This gives the protein CASSPQRTGTGNTEAFF.

The chain has TRBV6-1 and TRBJ1-3; D may be TRBD1 (6 bases). Germline assignment: CDR1 MNHNS and CDR2 SASEGT. This CDR3 has 16 residues. V shed 2 bases and J shed 5 bases, with 16 bases lying between them. In nucleotides, the CDR3 is TGTGCCAGCAGTGAACAGGCCGGACAGTGGAGAAACACCATATATTTT. It yields the protein CASSEQAGQWRNTIYF.

The chain joins TRBV15 to TRBJ1-6, with D unclear. CDR1 LNHNV and CDR2 YYDKDF come from the germline V gene (reference sequence). Between the trimmed V and J ends, which lost 8 bases and 8 bases, there was a span of 19 bases. The length of the CDR3 is 15 residues. For the CDR3, the DNA is TGTGCCACCGTTGATTCCATAACTAAAGATTCACCCCTCCACTTT. Translation: CATVDSITKDSPLHF.

In its sample, this clone was seen a few times. The CDR3 DNA is TGTGCCAGCAGCTCGTTGAGACAGGGCACGGTGGGAGAGACCCAGTACTTC. Its protein product is CASSSLRQGTVGETQYF. The chain couples TRBV7-2 to TRBJ2-5; 7 positions agree with TRBD1. Germline-derived CDR1 and CDR2 are SGHTA and FQGNSA. The CDR3 loop spans 17 amino acids. With V trimmed by 4 bases and J by 4 bases, 15 bases remained unmatched. Filled out from reference TRBV7-2 and TRBJ2-5, the complete variable domain reads GAGVSQSPSNKVTEKGKDVELRCDPISGHTALYWYRQSLGQGLEFLIYFQGNSAPDKSGLPSDRFSAERTGGSVSTLTIQRTQQEDSAVYLCASSSLRQGTVGETQYFGPGTRLLVL.

This chain connects TRBV7-9 to TRBJ2-7; the D gene is possibly TRBD1 (6 bases). V dropped 1 base and J dropped 2 bases, with 12 bases sitting between them. CDR1 SEHNR and CDR2 FQNEAQ come from the germline V gene (reference sequence). The CDR3 sequence is 15 residues long. The CDR3, as DNA: TGTGCCAGCAGCTTAGTGCAGGGGCCCACCTACGAGCAGTACTTC. Its translation is CASSLVQGPTYEQYF.

This rearrangement joins TRBV28 to TRBJ1-1; D gene ambiguous. This CDR3 has 14 residues. The germline gives CDR1 MDHEN, CDR2 SYDVKM. V shed 7 bases and J shed 8 bases, with 20 bases lying between them. CDR3 residues: CASIMGEGRGEAFF. DNA for the CDR3: TGTGCCAGCATTATGGGTGAAGGTCGCGGGGAAGCTTTCTTT. The complete variable domain, with remaining parts taken from reference TRBV28 and TRBJ1-1, reads DVKVTQSSRYLVKRTGEKVFLECVQDMDHENMFWYRQDPGLGLRLIYFSYDVKMKEKGDIPEGYSVSREKKERFSLILESASTNQTSMYLCASIMGEGRGEAFFGQGTRLTVV.

The chain carries TRBV3-1 (or the pseudogene TRBV3-2) and TRBJ1-6, with 9 bases identical to TRBD1. CDR1 and CDR2 (germline): LGHDT, YNNKEL (reference sequence). The junction had 5 bases not matched to a gene; V was cut back by 4 bases and J by 10 bases. This CDR3 contains 14 residues. The CDR3 is CASSPGTGQSPLHF. In nucleotides, the CDR3 is TGTGCCAGCAGCCCCGGGACAGGGCAGTCACCCCTCCACTTT.

The chain combines TRBV4-2 with TRBJ1-4; tentatively, D is TRBD1 (5 bases). The V end lost 2 bases, the J end lost 8 bases, and 18 bases lay between the germline ends. Germline values: CDR1 LGHNA, CDR2 YNFKEQ. There are 16 residues in the CDR3. CDR3 sequence reads: CASSQTLWGPGEKLFF. The CDR3 DNA reads as TGTGCCAGCAGCCAAACCCTGTGGGGCCCCGGGGAAAAACTGTTTTTT.

The gene calls are TRBV5-8 and TRBJ1-4, with 8 bases fitting TRBD1. The junction had 7 bases not matched to a gene; V was cut back by 4 bases and J by 5 bases. There are 15 residues in the CDR3. Germline CDR1 and CDR2: SGHTS and YDEGEE. CDR3 in amino acids: CASSDRGHLNEKLFF. For the CDR3, the DNA is TGTGCCAGCAGCGACAGGGGTCATTTGAATGAAAAACTGTTTTTT.

The J gene is TRBJ2-1, the V gene TRBV15; 12 bases agree with TRBD2. CDR1 and CDR2 (germline): LNHNV, YYDKDF (reference sequence). V shed 0 bases, J shed 9 bases, and the junction held 9 bases outside the gene matches. This CDR3 spans 17 amino acids. The CDR3 nucleotides are TGTGCCACCAGCAGAGATTTTGCGACTAGCGGGAGTGGTGAGCAGTTCTTC. Translated, it gives CATSRDFATSGSGEQFF.

This chain connects TRBV3-1 (or the pseudogene TRBV3-2) to TRBJ2-7; possible D gene TRBD2, 5 bases. The CDR3 contains 11 residues. Deletions cut 5 bases from V and 7 bases from J, with 9 bases between. Looked up from germline, CDR1 is LGHDT and CDR2 is YNNKEL (reference sequence). The CDR3 reads CASSMSGEQYF. Written as DNA, the CDR3 is TGTGCCAGCAGCATGTCGGGGGAGCAGTACTTC.

This clone was detected only a few times. This rearrangement joins TRBV7-2 to TRBJ1-1; D perhaps matches TRBD1 (6 bases). V was clipped by 1 base and J by 1 base, with 10 bases between them. This CDR3 is 15 amino acids long. CDR1 and CDR2 from the germline V gene are SGHTA and FQGNSA. CDR3: CASSLGPRGNTEAFF. The CDR3 DNA is TGTGCCAGCAGCTTAGGTCCCAGGGGGAACACTGAAGCTTTCTTT.

This chain connects TRBV7-2 to TRBJ2-7; TRBD1 aligns across 9 bases. Germline values: CDR1 SGHTA, CDR2 FQGNSA. This CDR3 comprises 18 residues. The V segment lost 0 bases and the J segment 3 bases; nucleotides outside the gene matches: 12. CDR3 nucleotides: TGTGCCAGCAGCTTAGCTTGGGTCCGGGACAGGGTTTTCTACGAGCAGTACTTC. This encodes CASSLAWVRDRVFYEQYF.

The chain couples TRBV28 to TRBJ2-2; D is undetermined. There are 14 residues in the CDR3. Trimming cost V 3 bases and J 4 bases, with 9 bases left between them. From germline, CDR1 is MDHEN and CDR2 SYDVKM. The CDR3 is CASSFLRSTGELFF. The CDR3 nucleotides read TGTGCCAGCAGTTTTTTACGGAGCACCGGGGAGCTGTTTTTT.

This clone was picked up a small number of times. The V gene is TRBV15, the J gene TRBJ1-4; 10 positions agree with TRBD1. CDR1 is LNHNV, CDR2 YYDKDF, per germline (reference sequence). J gave up 5 bases and V 5 bases, and 2 bases lay outside the gene matches. The CDR3 is made up of 14 amino acids. CDR3 residues: CATSGGQGNEKLFF. In DNA, the CDR3 is TGTGCCACCAGCGGGGGACAGGGGAATGAAAAACTGTTTTTT.

This clone was counted between two and nine times. This chain connects TRBV7-2 to TRBJ2-4; tentative D call: TRBD1 (6 bases). The CDR3 sequence is 14 residues long. Germline V gives CDR1 SGHTA, CDR2 FQGNSA. The V and J ends lost 5 bases and 0 bases respectively, with 8 bases between them. The DNA for the CDR3 is TGTGCCAGCAGCACGACAGGAGCCAAAAACATTCAGTACTTC. It encodes CASSTTGAKNIQYF.

The chain carries TRBV3-1 (or the pseudogene TRBV3-2) and TRBJ2-1; 8 nucleotides agree with TRBD2. This CDR3 spans 16 amino acids. Germline V gene sequence: CDR1 LGHDT, CDR2 YNNKEL (reference sequence). J was trimmed by 7 bases and V by 0 bases; bases with no gene match: 8. This CDR3 reads CASSQDLRTSWNEQFF. CDR3 nucleotide sequence: TGTGCCAGCAGCCAAGATCTTAGGACTAGCTGGAATGAGCAGTTCTTC.

This chain connects TRBV18 to TRBJ2-5; 13 bases align to TRBD2. The CDR3 length is 16 residues. J gave up 5 bases and V 2 bases, and 5 bases lay outside the gene matches. The germline gives CDR1 KGHSH, CDR2 LQKENI. The CDR3 loop reads CASSPGLAGAGETQYF. The CDR3, as DNA: TGTGCCAGCTCACCAGGACTAGCGGGAGCGGGTGAGACCCAGTACTTC.

The chain joins TRBV7-2 to TRBJ2-5; D is unclear. Germline values: CDR1 SGHTA, CDR2 FQGNSA. The CDR3 is 15 residues long. The germline V and J ends were trimmed by 0 bases and 3 bases, with 11 bases remaining between them. As DNA, the CDR3 is TGTGCCAGCAGCTTAGCCCCGACTTCCAAAGAGACCCAGTACTTC. It is translated as CASSLAPTSKETQYF. Combining the CDR3 with reference TRBV7-2 and TRBJ2-5 gives the whole variable domain GAGVSQSPSNKVTEKGKDVELRCDPISGHTALYWYRQSLGQGLEFLIYFQGNSAPDKSGLPSDRFSAERTGGSVSTLTIQRTQQEDSAVYLCASSLAPTSKETQYFGPGTRLLVL.

This sequence joins TRBV11-1 and TRBJ2-5, with D uncertain. The CDR3 extends over 15 amino acids. Germline lookup yields CDR1 SGHAT and CDR2 FQDESV (reference sequence). Trimming pared 1 base from V and 1 base from J, leaving 10 bases between. The CDR3 region is CASSLDPTAQETQYF. The CDR3 DNA reads as TGTGCCAGCAGCTTAGATCCGACTGCCCAAGAGACCCAGTACTTC.

The chain combines TRBV29-1 with TRBJ2-7; tentatively, D is TRBD1 (5 bases). CDR1 is SQVTM and CDR2 is ANQGSEA in the germline V gene. The CDR3 contains 13 residues. V was trimmed by 6 bases and J by 2 bases, leaving 14 bases between them. The CDR3 nucleotides are TGCAGCGTCGGGTCTACAGGAACCTACGAGCAGTACTTC. Translation: CSVGSTGTYEQYF.

This clone was counted a few times. The chain employs TRBV7-8 and TRBJ1-5; TRBD1 aligns across 7 bases. The CDR3 covers 15 residues. Germline values: CDR1 SGHVS, CDR2 FQNEAQ. V lost 5 bases and J lost 5; bases outside the gene matches: 9. CDR3 protein: CASSRVRGRDQPQHF. Written as DNA, the CDR3 is TGTGCCAGCAGCCGAGTTAGGGGGCGGGATCAGCCCCAGCATTTT.

This clone was seen only once. The chain recombines TRBV25-1 with TRBJ2-1, with TRBD1 matching 8 bases. The CDR3 has 17 residues. The germline gives CDR1 MGHDK, CDR2 SYGVNS. The trim removed 5 bases at V and 7 bases at J, leaving 16 bases unmatched. In DNA form, the CDR3 reads TGTGCCAGCAGTAGCCCCCGGACAGGGTTGAGTGGGAATGAGCAGTTCTTC. This translates into CASSSPRTGLSGNEQFF.

This clone was detected a few times. V gene TRBV19 combines with J gene TRBJ2-2, with TRBD1 matching over 7 bases. The CDR3 is made up of 14 amino acids. Germline CDR1 LNHDA, CDR2 SQIVND (reference sequence). The V and J ends lost 6 bases and 0 bases, in that order; junction bases with no gene match: 1. CDR3 nucleotides: TGTGCCAGTAGCGGGACAGCGAACACCGGGGAGCTGTTTTTT. Its protein is CASSGTANTGELFF.